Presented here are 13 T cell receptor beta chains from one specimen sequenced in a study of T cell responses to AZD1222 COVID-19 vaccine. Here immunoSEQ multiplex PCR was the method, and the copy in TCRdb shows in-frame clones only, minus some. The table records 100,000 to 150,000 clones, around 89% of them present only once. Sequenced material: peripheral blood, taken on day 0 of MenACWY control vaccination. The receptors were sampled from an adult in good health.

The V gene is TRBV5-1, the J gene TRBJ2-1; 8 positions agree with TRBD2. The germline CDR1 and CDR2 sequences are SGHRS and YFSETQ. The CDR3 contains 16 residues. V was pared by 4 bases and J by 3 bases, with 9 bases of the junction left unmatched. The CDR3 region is CASSPNSGIVYNEQFF. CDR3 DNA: TGCGCCAGCAGCCCGAATAGCGGGATAGTCTACAATGAGCAGTTCTTC.

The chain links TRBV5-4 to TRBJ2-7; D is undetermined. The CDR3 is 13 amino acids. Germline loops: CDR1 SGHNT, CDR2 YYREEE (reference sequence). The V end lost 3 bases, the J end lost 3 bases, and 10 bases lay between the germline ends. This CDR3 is CASSSTEIYEQYF. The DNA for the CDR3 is TGTGCCAGCAGCTCAACGGAAATCTACGAGCAGTACTTC.

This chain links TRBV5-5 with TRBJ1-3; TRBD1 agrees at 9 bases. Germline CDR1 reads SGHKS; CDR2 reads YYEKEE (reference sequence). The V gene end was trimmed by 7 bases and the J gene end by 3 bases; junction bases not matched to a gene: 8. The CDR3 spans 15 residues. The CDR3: CASVPGQGIGNTIYF. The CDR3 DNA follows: TGTGCCAGCGTTCCGGGACAGGGAATTGGAAACACCATATATTTT.

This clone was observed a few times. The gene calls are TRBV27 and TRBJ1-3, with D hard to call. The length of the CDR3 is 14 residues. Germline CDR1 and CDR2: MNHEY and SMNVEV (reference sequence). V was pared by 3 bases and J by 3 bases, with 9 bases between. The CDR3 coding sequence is TGTGCCAGCAGTTTTAGGTTAGGTGGAAACACCATATATTTT. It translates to CASSFRLGGNTIYF.

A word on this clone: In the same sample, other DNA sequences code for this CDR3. CDR3 region: CATSRGKNTEAFF. The CDR3, as DNA: TGTGCCACCAGCAGAGGCAAGAACACTGAAGCTTTCTTT. This chain uses TRBV15 with TRBJ1-1; D is unclear. The CDR3 extends over 13 amino acids. Deletions cut 1 base from V and 1 base from J, with 4 bases between. Per the germline V gene, CDR1 is LNHNV and CDR2 is YYDKDF (reference sequence).

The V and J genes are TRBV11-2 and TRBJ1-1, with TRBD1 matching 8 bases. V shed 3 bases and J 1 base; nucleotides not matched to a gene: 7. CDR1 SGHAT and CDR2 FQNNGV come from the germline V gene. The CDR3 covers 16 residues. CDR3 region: CASSLTGAMANTEAFF. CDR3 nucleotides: TGTGCCAGCAGCTTGACAGGGGCAATGGCGAACACTGAAGCTTTCTTT. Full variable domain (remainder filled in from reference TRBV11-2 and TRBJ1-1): EAGVAQSPRYKIIEKRQSVAFWCNPISGHATLYWYQQILGQGPKLLIQFQNNGVVDDSQLPKDRFSAERLKGVDSTLKIQPAKLEDSAVYLCASSLTGAMANTEAFFGQGTRLTVV.

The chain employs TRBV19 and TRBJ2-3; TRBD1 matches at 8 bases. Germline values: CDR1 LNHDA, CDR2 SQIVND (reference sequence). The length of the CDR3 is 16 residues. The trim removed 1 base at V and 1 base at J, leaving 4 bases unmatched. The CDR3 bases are TGTGCCAGTAGTATAGCGTACAGGGGGGGCACAGATACGCAGTATTTT. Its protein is CASSIAYRGGTDTQYF.

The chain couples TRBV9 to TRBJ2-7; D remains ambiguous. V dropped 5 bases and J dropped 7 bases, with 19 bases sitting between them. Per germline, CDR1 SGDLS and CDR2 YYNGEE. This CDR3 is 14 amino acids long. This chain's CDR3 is CASSVGAGRIEQYF. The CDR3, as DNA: TGTGCCAGCAGTGTCGGAGCCGGTAGGATAGAGCAGTACTTC.

The CDR3 DNA follows: TGTGCCAGCAGTTCCCCAACAGGGGGCGTCTTTAGCGAGCAGTACTTC. This sequence encodes CASSSPTGGVFSEQYF. V is TRBV27 and J is TRBJ2-7, with TRBD1 identical over 9 bases. After removal of 4 bases from V and 6 bases from J, the junction contained 13 bases not matched to a gene. The CDR3 is made up of 16 amino acids. Per germline, CDR1 MNHEY and CDR2 SMNVEV (reference sequence).

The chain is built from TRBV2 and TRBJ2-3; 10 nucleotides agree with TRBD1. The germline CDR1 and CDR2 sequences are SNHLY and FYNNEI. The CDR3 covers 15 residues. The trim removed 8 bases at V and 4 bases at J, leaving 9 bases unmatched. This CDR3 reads CASLRDRGGPDTQYF. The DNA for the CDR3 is TGTGCCAGCCTAAGGGACAGGGGAGGTCCAGATACGCAGTATTTT.

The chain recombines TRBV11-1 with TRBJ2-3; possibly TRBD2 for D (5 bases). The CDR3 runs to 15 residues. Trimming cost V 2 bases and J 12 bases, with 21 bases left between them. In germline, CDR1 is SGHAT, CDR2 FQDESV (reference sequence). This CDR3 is CASSLRDRRNPSQYF. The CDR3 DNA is TGTGCCAGCAGCTTACGAGATAGGAGGAACCCAAGTCAGTATTTT.

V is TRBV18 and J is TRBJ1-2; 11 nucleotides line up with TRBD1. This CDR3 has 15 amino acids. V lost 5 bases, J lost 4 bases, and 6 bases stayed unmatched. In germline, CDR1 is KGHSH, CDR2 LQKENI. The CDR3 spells CASSSGQGAGYGYTF. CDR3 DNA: TGTGCCAGCTCATCCGGACAGGGGGCAGGCTATGGCTACACCTTC.

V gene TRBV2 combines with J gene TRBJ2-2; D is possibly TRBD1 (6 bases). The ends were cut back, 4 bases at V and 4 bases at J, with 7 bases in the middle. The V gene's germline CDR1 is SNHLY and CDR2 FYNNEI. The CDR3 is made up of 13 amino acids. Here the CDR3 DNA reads TGTGCCAGCAGTGGACAGGTCACCGGGGAGCTGTTTTTT. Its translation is CASSGQVTGELFF. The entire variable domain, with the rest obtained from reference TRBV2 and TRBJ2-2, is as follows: EPEVTQTPSHQVTQMGQEVILRCVPISNHLYFYWYRQILGQKVEFLVSFYNNEISEKSEIFDDQFSVERPDGSNFTLKIRSTKLEDSAMYFCASSGQVTGELFFGEGSRLTVL.